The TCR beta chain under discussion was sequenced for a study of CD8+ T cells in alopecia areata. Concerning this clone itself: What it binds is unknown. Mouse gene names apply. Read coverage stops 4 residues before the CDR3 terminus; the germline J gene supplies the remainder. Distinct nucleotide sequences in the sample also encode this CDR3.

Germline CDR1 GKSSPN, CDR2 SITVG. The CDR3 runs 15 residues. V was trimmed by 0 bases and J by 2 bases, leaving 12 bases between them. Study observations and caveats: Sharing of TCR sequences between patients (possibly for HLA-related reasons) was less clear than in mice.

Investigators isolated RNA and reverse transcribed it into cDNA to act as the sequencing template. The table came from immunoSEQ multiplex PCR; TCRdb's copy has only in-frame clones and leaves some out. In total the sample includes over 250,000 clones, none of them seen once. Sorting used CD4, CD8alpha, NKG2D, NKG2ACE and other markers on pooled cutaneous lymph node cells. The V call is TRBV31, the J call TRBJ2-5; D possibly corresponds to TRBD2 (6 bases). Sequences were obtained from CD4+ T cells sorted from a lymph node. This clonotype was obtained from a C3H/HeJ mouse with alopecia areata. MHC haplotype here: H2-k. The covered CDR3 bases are TGTGCCTGGAGTCTAGCGGGGGGAGGCCAAGAC. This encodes CAWSLAGGGQD. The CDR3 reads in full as CAWSLAGGGQDTQYF.